What follows describes a single TCR beta chain. The sample originates from a study of blood T cell repertoires in COVID-19. Across the whole study: Both acute and convalescent COVID-19 samples were obtained from the United States, Italy and Spain.

This table comes from immunoSEQ multiplex PCR, and its TCRdb copy is limited to in-frame clones, with some not included. The table has roughly 240,000 clones, around nine tenths seen once. The CDR3 runs 15 residues. The ends were cut back, 0 bases at V and 6 bases at J, with 15 bases in the middle. Per germline, CDR1 MNHEY and CDR2 SVGAGI. Material for sequencing was peripheral blood. The chain is built from TRBV6-5 and TRBJ2-7; D ambiguous. The sequence was collected from a woman aged 55-69 years who had recovered from COVID-19. CDR3 sequence reads: CASSYSTQGSGEQYF. The CDR3 DNA is TGTGCCAGCAGTTACTCGACTCAAGGTTCGGGCGAGCAGTACTTC.